The clone carrying this T cell receptor (beta chain) was observed a few times. Newly diagnosed hyperthyroidism, duration under 2 months, in patients aged 18 to 65. Thyroid ultrasound and orbital computed tomography, with clinical symptoms and serum thyroxine and TRAb, informed diagnoses. This specimen comes from a study of T cells in Graves' hyperthyroidism and ophthalmopathy. Across the study: Peripheral blood was obtained at initial diagnosis, preceding any treatment.

RNA transcripts gave rise to amplified TCR beta CDR3 regions. The HTBI primer set served for first-round RT-PCR of the TCR CDR3. One entry per CDR3 protein, called by TCRdb with MiXCR from the multiplex PCR reads. The sample has 750,000 to 950,000 distinct CDR3 sequences, around 38% seen once. Looked up from germline, CDR1 is LGHDT and CDR2 is YNNKEL (reference sequence). V gave up 0 bases and J gave up 10 bases; unmatched junction bases: 4. This CDR3 is 15 amino acids long. The TCR sequence derives from a young man with Graves' hyperthyroidism. Material for sequencing was blood. The V and J genes are TRBV3-1 and TRBJ1-6; 9 bases line up with TRBD1. The CDR3 protein is CASSQDTGGRSPLHF. CDR3 DNA sequence: TGTGCCAGCAGCCAAGATACAGGGGGCAGATCACCCCTCCACTTT.